These 17 T cell receptor beta chains share one sample of origin, sequenced in a study of T cell repertoires in cytomegalovirus infection. One entry per CDR3 protein, called by TCRdb with MiXCR from the reads. The table records around 55,000 distinct CDR3 sequences, roughly a fifth of them present only once. These receptors' antigens are unknown. The sequencing here drew on CD8+ T cells from cultured PBMCs, taken from culture after CMV antigen stimulation. These receptors were obtained from a human donor in good health (CMV status not recorded). Some clones in this sample may be carry-over from other donors' samples.

In this sample, this clonotype turned up a few times. The chain joins TRBV6-1 to TRBJ2-1; unclear D gene. The length of the CDR3 is 11 residues. The V end was cut by 6 bases, the J end by 9 bases, with 9 bases between. Looked up from germline, CDR1 is MNHNS and CDR2 is SASEGT. In DNA form, the CDR3 reads TGTGCCAGCAGCAGGTCATTTGAGCAGTTCTTC. It codes for CASSRSFEQFF.

This clonotype was counted at least ten times. V gene TRBV7-6 combines with J gene TRBJ2-3; 11 bases align to TRBD2. CDR3 size: 15 residues. Per the germline V gene, CDR1 is SGHVS and CDR2 is FNYEAQ. J was trimmed by 6 bases and V by 5 bases; bases with no gene match: 7. This chain's CDR3 is CASSPWTSGSDTQYF. In DNA form, the CDR3 reads TGTGCCAGCAGCCCCTGGACTAGCGGGTCCGATACGCAGTATTTT.

V usage is TRBV20-1 and J usage is TRBJ2-7; tentatively, D is TRBD1 (6 bases). The CDR3 has 17 residues. The germline V gene has CDR1 DFQATT and CDR2 SNEGSKA (reference sequence). Trimming took off 0 bases at V and 0 bases at J, with 18 bases between the two ends. The CDR3 protein is CSARDVTGLFSSYEQYF. The CDR3 region has the DNA TGCAGTGCTAGAGACGTAACAGGGCTTTTTAGCTCCTACGAGCAGTACTTC.

The chain recombines TRBV7-9 with TRBJ1-1; 9 nucleotides match TRBD1. CDR1 and CDR2 (germline): SEHNR, FQNEAQ (reference sequence). The CDR3 is 14 amino acids. V shed 6 bases and J 4 bases; nucleotides not matched to a gene: 6. The CDR3 coding sequence is TGTGCCAGCAGTTGGACAGGGGTTGGCACTGAAGCTTTCTTT. It yields the protein CASSWTGVGTEAFF.

The V gene is TRBV28, the J gene TRBJ2-1; D may be TRBD1 (6 bases). V was trimmed by 6 bases and J by 5 bases, leaving 17 bases between them. The CDR3 runs to 15 residues. Per germline, CDR1 MDHEN and CDR2 SYDVKM. CDR3 sequence reads: CASRRTGILDNEQFF. The CDR3 DNA follows: TGTGCCAGCAGGAGAACAGGGATTTTGGACAATGAGCAGTTCTTC.

In this sample, this clonotype turned up once. The chain combines TRBV12-3 or TRBV12-4 with TRBJ1-1; the D gene is possibly TRBD1 (5 bases). This CDR3 is 13 amino acids long. Trimming removed 1 base at V and 6 bases at J, with 9 bases between. This chain's CDR3 is CASSLVVGAEAFF. The CDR3 DNA is TGTGCCAGCAGTTTAGTCGTGGGGGCTGAAGCTTTCTTT.

This clonotype turned up a few times. The chain employs TRBV11-2 and TRBJ2-7, with D possibly TRBD2 on 6 matching bases. The CDR3 covers 15 residues. Germline CDR1 is SGHAT and CDR2 is FQNNGV. Trimming removed 5 bases from V and 0 bases from J, with 14 bases in between. CDR3 DNA sequence: TGTGCCAGCAGCCCCGGGGGAGGTAGCTCCTACGAGCAGTACTTC. This gives the protein CASSPGGGSSYEQYF.

V is TRBV7-2 and J is TRBJ2-1; TRBD1 is a possible D gene (8 bases). The CDR3 is 14 amino acids. CDR1 is SGHTA and CDR2 is FQGNSA in the germline V gene. The V and J ends lost 5 bases and 5 bases respectively, with 13 bases between them. CDR3 sequence: CASSPTGGDNEQFF. DNA of the CDR3: TGTGCCAGCAGCCCAACAGGGGGGGACAATGAGCAGTTCTTC.

This chain uses TRBV6-2 or TRBV6-3 with TRBJ2-1; no firm D call. The germline V gene has CDR1 MNHEY and CDR2 SVGEGT. CDR3 size: 14 residues. V was pared by 2 bases and J by 4 bases, with 9 bases between. The CDR3 DNA sequence: TGTGCCAGCAGTTACCGGGCCTTGTACAATGAGCAGTTCTTC. Translated, it gives CASSYRALYNEQFF.

As for this clonotype: A junction boundary mismatches the germline segment, possibly from a read error. The V call is TRBV6-1, the J call TRBJ2-4; 13 bases line up with TRBD2. Germline CDR1 and CDR2: MNHNS and SASEGT. The CDR3 has 16 residues. CDR3 coding DNA: TGTGCCAGCAGTACCACTAGCGGGAGGGCCCGAGACATTCAGTGCTTC. This sequence encodes CASSTTSGRARDIQCF.

This chain links TRBV7-4 with TRBJ2-1, with 10 bases matching TRBD1. Per germline, CDR1 SGHVT and CDR2 SQSDAQ. The length of the CDR3 is 19 residues. V shed 5 bases, J shed 3 bases, and the junction held 16 bases outside the gene matches. The CDR3 sequence: CASSSSRGDRGWYYNEQFF. Written as DNA, the CDR3 is TGTGCCAGCAGCAGCTCGAGGGGGGACAGGGGCTGGTACTACAATGAGCAGTTCTTC.

In its sample, this clonotype was seen many times. V usage is TRBV4-3 and J usage is TRBJ2-5, with a tentative D call TRBD1 (5 bases). This CDR3 spans 15 amino acids. Between the trimmed V and J ends, which lost 3 bases and 5 bases, there was a span of 16 bases. The V gene's germline CDR1 is LGHNA and CDR2 YSLEER. The chain's CDR3 is CASSQGLGRQETQYF. DNA of the CDR3: TGCGCCAGCAGCCAGGGGCTGGGAAGGCAGGAGACCCAGTACTTC.

The sample holds many counts of this clonotype. This chain uses TRBV7-9 with TRBJ2-5; no definite D call. The germline V gene has CDR1 SEHNR and CDR2 FQNEAQ (reference sequence). V was cut by 1 base and J by 2 bases, with 5 bases left in between. This CDR3 comprises 13 residues. The CDR3 protein is CASSLDGQETQYF. The CDR3 nucleotides read TGTGCCAGCAGCTTAGACGGACAAGAGACCCAGTACTTC.

This clonotype counts as large. V gene TRBV7-2 combines with J gene TRBJ2-3, with TRBD2 matching over 7 bases. The CDR3 spans 15 residues. Germline CDR1 and CDR2: SGHTA and FQGNSA. Trimming took 1 base from V and 5 from J; bases not matched to a gene: 6. The CDR3 DNA sequence: TGTGCCAGCAGCTTAGTGGCGGGGAGGGAAGATACGCAGTATTTT. It specifies CASSLVAGREDTQYF.

The DNA for the CDR3 is TGTGCCAGCAGCGTAGTCGGATTTGCTGGGGCCAACGTCCTGACTTTC. It yields the protein CASSVVGFAGANVLTF. This chain joins TRBV9 and TRBJ2-6; no reliable D call. This CDR3 is 16 amino acids long. The germline V and J ends were trimmed by 0 bases and 2 bases, with 9 bases remaining between them. Germline values: CDR1 SGDLS, CDR2 YYNGEE. Complete variable domain (other parts from reference TRBV9 and TRBJ2-6): DSGVTQTPKHLITATGQRVTLRCSPRSGDLSVYWYQQSLDQGLQFLIQYYNGEERAKGNILERFSAQQFPDLHSELNLSSLELGDSALYFCASSVVGFAGANVLTFGAGSRLTVL.

This sequence joins TRBV7-4 and TRBJ2-3; unclear D gene. There are 16 residues in the CDR3. V was shortened by 4 bases and J by 1 base, with 15 bases between the two germline ends. Looked up from germline, CDR1 is SGHVT and CDR2 is SQSDAQ. The CDR3 region is CASSWSQSTRTDTQYF. The DNA for the CDR3 is TGTGCCAGCAGCTGGAGCCAGAGCACTCGCACAGATACGCAGTATTTT.

This clonotype showed up just once. The J gene is TRBJ2-1, the V gene TRBV7-8; D remains unclear. This CDR3 comprises 12 residues. The germline V gene encodes CDR1 SGHVS and CDR2 FQNEAQ. Trimming pared 6 bases from V and 4 bases from J, leaving 7 bases between. Written as DNA, the CDR3 is TGTGCCAGCAGTGGCGGTTACAATGAGCAGTTCTTC. It translates to CASSGGYNEQFF.